Listed below are T cell receptor beta chains from one sample, sequenced in a study of T cell responses to AZD1222 COVID-19 vaccine. This table comes from immunoSEQ multiplex PCR, and its TCRdb copy is limited to in-frame clones, with some not included. The data contain about 110,000 clones, around 90% of them singletons. The source material was peripheral blood, sampled on day 0 of AZD1222 vaccination. The receptor source for this set is an adult in good health. CDR3s include the opening cysteine and the closing phenylalanine or tryptophan. The order of the fields is CDR3 protein, CDR3 DNA, J gene, clone size, V gene, D gene. D genes are given only for firm matches. Part of the rows lack a size; the others show once, few, many or a class for expanded clones.

CASSLDTYEQYF TGTGCCAGCAGTTTAGACACCTACGAGCAGTACTTC TRBJ2-7 . TRBV12-3/TRBV12-4 .
CASSQDWGGNQPQHF TGTGCCAGCAGCCAAGATTGGGGAGGCAATCAGCCCCAGCATTTT TRBJ1-5 . TRBV4-2 .
CASSFSHPGQSYGYTF TGTGCCAGCAGCTTTTCCCATCCGGGACAATCCTATGGCTACACCTTC TRBJ1-2 . TRBV7-3 .
CATSDFSSMSGELFF TGTGCCACCAGTGATTTTAGCAGTATGTCCGGGGAGCTGTTTTTT TRBJ2-2 . TRBV24-1 .
CASSRGRREYGYTF TGTGCCAGTAGTAGAGGGCGCAGGGAATATGGCTACACCTTC TRBJ1-2 . TRBV19 .
CASSEGLAVYNEQFF TGTGCCAGCAGTGAGGGACTAGCGGTCTACAATGAGCAGTTCTTC TRBJ2-1 . TRBV28 TRBD2
CASSIAGLTDTQYF TGTGCCAGTAGTATTGCGGGACTGACAGATACGCAGTATTTT TRBJ2-3 . TRBV19 .
CASSQNPALNTEAFF TGTGCCAGCAGCCAAAATCCGGCGCTGAACACTGAAGCTTTCTTT TRBJ1-1 . TRBV4-2 .
CASSYWGREDEKLFF TGTGCCAGCAGTTATTGGGGCAGGGAAGATGAAAAACTGTTTTTT TRBJ1-4 few TRBV6-5 .
CASSPSSRNTEAFF TGTGCCAGCTCACCAAGCTCCCGCAACACTGAAGCTTTCTTT TRBJ1-1 . TRBV18 .
CASSSGAGNTIYF TGTGCCAGCAGTTCTGGGGCTGGAAACACCATATATTTT TRBJ1-3 . TRBV27 .
CATSRVPTYARENSDTQYF TGTGCCACCAGCAGAGTACCAACATATGCGCGGGAGAACTCAGATACGCAGTATTTT TRBJ2-3 . TRBV15 TRBD2
CASSPGQGETQYF TGTGCCAGCAGCCCTGGACAGGGAGAGACCCAGTACTTC TRBJ2-5 . TRBV7-6 TRBD1
CASSFRDTRNTIYF TGTGCCAGCAGCTTCCGGGACACCAGAAACACCATATATTTT TRBJ1-3 . TRBV9 .
CASSSGGRTEAFF TGTGCCAGCAGTTCTGGGGGCCGGACTGAAGCTTTCTTT TRBJ1-1 . TRBV27 .
CASTTSNQPQHF TGTGCCAGCACCACTAGCAATCAGCCCCAGCATTTT TRBJ1-5 . TRBV28 .
CASSLLGQGHSPLHF TGTGCCAGCAGCTTATTGGGACAGGGGCATTCACCCCTCCACTTT TRBJ1-6 . TRBV7-3 TRBD1
CASSPSTYSNQPQHF TGTGCCAGCAGTCCGTCGACATATAGCAATCAGCCCCAGCATTTT TRBJ1-5 . TRBV28 .
CASSPGRATNEKLFF TGTGCCAGCAGCCCCGGAAGGGCAACTAATGAAAAACTGTTTTTT TRBJ1-4 . TRBV7-9 .
CASSEATRPGQGFSPLHF TGTGCCAGCAGTGAAGCAACTCGTCCGGGACAGGGGTTTTCACCCCTCCACTTT TRBJ1-6 . TRBV6-1 TRBD1
CASSQGLMNTEAFF TGTGCCAGCAGCCAAGGCCTGATGAACACTGAAGCTTTCTTT TRBJ1-1 once TRBV3-1/TRBV3-2 .
CAWTAGTGVLYGYTF TGTGCCTGGACTGCCGGGACAGGGGTTTTGTATGGCTACACCTTC TRBJ1-2 . TRBV30 TRBD1
CASSLEAKDSYEQYF TGTGCCAGCAGCTTAGAGGCGAAAGACTCGTACGAGCAGTACTTC TRBJ2-7 . TRBV7-2 .
CACRGRGGSPLHF TGTGCCTGCCGTGGGAGAGGGGGATCACCCCTCCACTTT TRBJ1-6 few TRBV30 .
CASSSWTGTYEQYF TGTGCCAGCAGCTCGTGGACAGGGACCTACGAGCAGTACTTC TRBJ2-7 . TRBV13 TRBD1
CASSLAADSSYEQYF TGTGCCAGCAGTCTAGCGGCTGATAGCTCCTACGAGCAGTACTTC TRBJ2-7 . TRBV6-6 TRBD2
CASSQASGRANEQFF TGTGCCAGCAGCCAAGCTAGCGGGAGGGCCAATGAGCAGTTCTTC TRBJ2-1 . TRBV3-1/TRBV3-2 TRBD2
CASSQDSGGSGYTF TGCGCCAGCAGCCAAGATTCAGGGGGAAGTGGCTACACCTTC TRBJ1-2 . TRBV4-3 TRBD1
CASGGVGSGANVLTF TGTGCCAGCGGGGGGGTAGGGTCTGGGGCCAACGTCCTGACTTTC TRBJ2-6 . TRBV27 TRBD2
CASSLDIVLGNTEAFF TGTGCCAGCAGCTTAGATATAGTGTTGGGGAACACTGAAGCTTTCTTT TRBJ1-1 . TRBV11-2 .
CASTPLRADTQYF TGTGCCAGCACCCCCCTTAGGGCAGATACGCAGTATTTT TRBJ2-3 . TRBV7-8 .